This entry lists 32 T cell receptor beta chains sequenced from one sample in a study of cytomegalovirus exposure and HLA in healthy donors. The PCR made use of 60 Vbeta and 13 Jbeta primers. TCRdb's table, derived via immunoSEQ multiplex PCR, lists solely in-frame clones and lacks some. The sample includes tens of thousands of clones, roughly 8.2% seen only once; the top ten take about 2.5%. Material: PBMCs. These receptors came from a man aged 50 to 59 in good health and CMV-seronegative.

The chain combines TRBV7-9 with TRBJ1-3; D is perhaps TRBD1 (5 bases). CDR3 size: 15 residues. In germline, CDR1 is SEHNR, CDR2 FQNEAQ (reference sequence). The V end was cut by 5 bases, the J end by 5 bases, with 16 bases between. CDR3 DNA sequence: TGTGCCAGCAGCCCCGGGAGGACAAATAGAAACACCATATATTTT. Translating it yields CASSPGRTNRNTIYF.

This clone was picked up a small number of times. The chain has TRBV5-6 and TRBJ2-1; 10 nucleotides align to TRBD2. CDR1 is SGHDT, CDR2 YYEEEE, per germline. V was pared by 3 bases and J by 0 bases, with 12 bases of the junction left unmatched. The CDR3 has 19 residues. The CDR3 is CASSWGGLAGASSYNEQFF. In DNA form, the CDR3 reads TGTGCCAGCAGCTGGGGCGGGCTAGCGGGGGCCAGCTCCTACAATGAGCAGTTCTTC.

This chain links TRBV28 with TRBJ1-1; D might be TRBD1 (6 bases). CDR1 and CDR2 from the germline V gene are MDHEN and SYDVKM. The V end was cut by 6 bases, the J end by 11 bases, with 13 bases between. This CDR3 spans 11 amino acids. The CDR3 reads CASSRQVRAFF. DNA for the CDR3: TGTGCCAGCAGCCGACAGGTACGGGCTTTCTTT.

The V and J genes are TRBV4-2 and TRBJ2-1, with D uncertain. With 1 base removed from V and 6 bases from J, the gap between germline ends came to 10 bases. The V gene's germline CDR1 is LGHNA and CDR2 YNFKEQ. The CDR3 totals 14 residues. CDR3 residues: CASSQGLPINEQFF. CDR3 bases: TGTGCCAGCAGCCAAGGCTTACCTATCAATGAGCAGTTCTTC.

Only one count was recorded for this clone. V gene TRBV11-2 combines with J gene TRBJ1-2; D may be TRBD1 (5 bases). CDR3 length: 14 residues. The V end was cut by 0 bases, the J end by 4 bases, with 9 bases between. Germline assignment: CDR1 SGHAT and CDR2 FQNNGV. CDR3 protein: CASSLDRVTYGYTF. CDR3 sequence (DNA): TGTGCCAGCAGCTTAGACAGGGTAACCTATGGCTACACCTTC.

The rearrangement links TRBV10-3 to TRBJ1-3; the D gene is possibly TRBD1 (6 bases). The V gene lost 10 bases and the J gene lost 2 bases, with 9 bases spanning the gap. CDR3 length equals 12 residues. CDR1 and CDR2 from the germline V gene are ENHRY and SYGVKD. CDR3 bases: TGTGCCACAGGGGCAGCTGGAAACACCATATATTTT. It encodes CATGAAGNTIYF.

In this sample, this clone turned up a few times. V gene TRBV4-2 combines with J gene TRBJ2-2; TRBD2 aligns across 9 bases. V shed 3 bases, J shed 5 bases, and the junction held 7 bases outside the gene matches. The CDR3 sequence is 16 residues long. Germline V gene data show CDR1 as LGHNA and CDR2 as YNFKEQ. CDR3 region: CASSQALAGLTGELFF. CDR3 coding DNA: TGTGCCAGCAGCCAGGCACTAGCGGGCTTGACCGGGGAGCTGTTTTTT.

This clone appeared a few times. The chain employs TRBV13 and TRBJ2-7, with D maybe TRBD2 (6 bases). The CDR3 extends over 15 amino acids. Deletions cut 3 bases from V and 5 bases from J, with 17 bases between. Germline lookup yields CDR1 PRHDT and CDR2 FYEKMQ (reference sequence). The CDR3 here is CASSFSRLVLNEQYF. The CDR3 DNA follows: TGTGCCAGCAGCTTCTCCCGACTAGTCTTGAACGAGCAGTACTTC.

This clone has just a few counts. V gene TRBV2 combines with J gene TRBJ2-3; the D gene is possibly TRBD1 (5 bases). This CDR3 region has 14 residues. Germline V CDR1 and CDR2: SNHLY, FYNNEI. Trimming took 3 bases from V and 1 from J, leaving 8 bases between them. The CDR3 DNA follows: TGTGCCAGCAGTGAGGTAGGGGGCACAGATACGCAGTATTTT. It codes for CASSEVGGTDTQYF.

The J gene is TRBJ2-2, the V gene TRBV11-2, with TRBD2 as a possible D gene (6 bases). The germline gives CDR1 SGHAT, CDR2 FQNNGV. Trimming pared 6 bases from V and 7 bases from J, leaving 15 bases between. CDR3 length equals 14 residues. The CDR3 nucleotides are TGTGCCAGCAGAATACCATTCGGGGGCGGGGAGCTGTTTTTT. Protein sequence: CASRIPFGGGELFF.

The chain recombines TRBV5-6 with TRBJ2-2, with TRBD2 matching 9 bases. V was clipped by 0 bases and J by 5 bases; unmatched bases: 8. This CDR3 spans 17 amino acids. The germline CDR1 and CDR2 sequences are SGHDT and YYEEEE. The CDR3 loop is CASSLAFSGSRTGELFF. DNA of the CDR3: TGTGCCAGCAGCTTGGCCTTTAGCGGGAGCCGAACCGGGGAGCTGTTTTTT.

This clone came up a few times. The CDR3 coding sequence is TGTGCCAGCAGGACTGGTACTGAAGCTTTCTTT. Translated, it gives CASRTGTEAFF. The chain has TRBV6-5 and TRBJ1-1; D is unclear. Looked up from germline, CDR1 is MNHEY and CDR2 is SVGAGI. The CDR3 loop spans 11 amino acids. The germline V and J ends were trimmed by 6 bases and 5 bases, with 7 bases remaining between them.

This clone has only a few counts. The CDR3 DNA reads as TGTGCCAGCAGCTTGGGGCCTCAGCAAGAGACCCAGTACTTC. It encodes CASSLGPQQETQYF. The chain recombines TRBV5-4 with TRBJ2-5; D gene uncertain. This CDR3 comprises 14 residues. The germline V gene has CDR1 SGHNT and CDR2 YYREEE (reference sequence). The ends were cut back, 0 bases at V and 2 bases at J, with 8 bases in the middle.

This clone showed up just a few times. The V call is TRBV10-3, the J call TRBJ1-3, with 8 bases that match TRBD1. The CDR3 has 13 residues. Germline V CDR1 and CDR2: ENHRY, SYGVKD. The V gene end was trimmed by 9 bases and the J gene end by 0 bases; junction bases not matched to a gene: 1. Here the CDR3 reads CAMTGVSGNTIYF. In nucleotides, the CDR3 is TGTGCCATGACAGGGGTCTCTGGAAACACCATATATTTT.

This clone has just a few counts. This rearrangement joins TRBV6-6 to TRBJ2-1; D is uncertain. Germline V gene sequence: CDR1 MNHNY, CDR2 SVGAGI (reference sequence). This CDR3 spans 14 amino acids. Trimming took off 5 bases at V and 8 bases at J, with 16 bases between the two ends. In DNA, the CDR3 is TGTGCCAGCAGTGAGTCCCTAACGAGGCATGAGCAGTTCTTC. Its translation is CASSESLTRHEQFF.

This clone was seen a few times. The chain employs TRBV28 and TRBJ1-4, with TRBD1 matching 7 bases. Germline V gene sequence: CDR1 MDHEN, CDR2 SYDVKM. The CDR3 is made up of 13 amino acids. V was pared by 7 bases and J by 5 bases, with 4 bases of the junction left unmatched. This chain's CDR3 is CASKGALNEKLFF. The DNA for the CDR3 is TGTGCCAGCAAGGGGGCTCTAAATGAAAAACTGTTTTTT.

Details on this clone: The sample carries other DNA sequences with the same CDR3. The chain carries TRBV25-1 and TRBJ2-7, with D maybe TRBD1 (5 bases). The V end was cut by 3 bases, the J end by 4 bases, with 13 bases between. There are 14 residues in the CDR3. Germline assignment: CDR1 MGHDK and CDR2 SYGVNS. The DNA for the CDR3 is TGTGCCAGCAGTGACGTAAACAGGCAATACGAGCAGTACTTC. As protein: CASSDVNRQYEQYF.

In this sample, this clone turned up a few times. This chain connects TRBV28 to TRBJ1-4; D is unresolved. Trimming cost V 6 bases and J 7 bases, with 9 bases left between them. The CDR3 is 12 residues long. Germline V gene lookup returns CDR1 MDHEN and CDR2 SYDVKM. CDR3 in amino acids: CASRERGEKLFF. In DNA form, the CDR3 reads TGTGCCAGCAGGGAGCGAGGTGAAAAACTGTTTTTT.

The rearrangement joins TRBV5-1 to TRBJ2-2, with TRBD2 matching over 7 bases. The CDR3 is 15 amino acids. After removal of 6 bases from V and 7 bases from J, the junction contained 12 bases not matched to a gene. Germline values: CDR1 SGHRS, CDR2 YFSETQ. The CDR3 DNA sequence: TGCGCCAGCAATCCCGGGACTAAACGGTACGGGGAGCTGTTTTTT. It specifies CASNPGTKRYGELFF.

The V and J genes are TRBV28 and TRBJ1-1; 9 bases match TRBD1. From germline, CDR1 is MDHEN and CDR2 SYDVKM. The CDR3 sequence is 15 residues long. The ends lost 5 bases at V and 0 bases at J; junction bases unmatched: 4. CDR3 bases: TGTGCCAGCAGTAGTGGACAGGGGCTGAACACTGAAGCTTTCTTT. Protein product: CASSSGQGLNTEAFF.

The V and J genes are TRBV7-9 and TRBJ2-7; 7 bases are a match to TRBD2. Trimming cost V 1 base and J 1 base; bases outside gene matches: 7. The CDR3 has 16 residues. Germline loops: CDR1 SEHNR, CDR2 FQNEAQ (reference sequence). The CDR3 loop is CASSLVAGASSYEQYF. As DNA, the CDR3 is TGTGCCAGCAGCTTAGTTGCGGGAGCCTCATCCTACGAGCAGTACTTC.

This clone was observed a handful of times. The chain joins TRBV19 to TRBJ1-1, with a tentative D call TRBD1 (6 bases). The CDR3 runs 13 residues. The V gene's germline CDR1 is LNHDA and CDR2 SQIVND (reference sequence). V gave up 10 bases and J gave up 5 bases, with 17 bases separating them. The CDR3 DNA reads as TGTGCCACCCGACGGGGGGGCGGGACTGAAGCTTTCTTT. Protein sequence: CATRRGGGTEAFF.

This chain links TRBV19 with TRBJ1-6; D is perhaps TRBD1 (6 bases). The V end lost 3 bases, the J end lost 8 bases, and 11 bases lay between the germline ends. Germline CDR1 is LNHDA and CDR2 is SQIVND (reference sequence). The CDR3 totals 14 residues. The DNA for the CDR3 is TGTGCCAGTAGTATTTCAGGGGACGATTCACCCCTCCACTTT. This codes for CASSISGDDSPLHF.

This clone appeared a few times. The conserved phenylalanine or tryptophan normally closing the CDR3 is absent here, so this likely arose from a read error. This chain connects TRBV11-2 to TRBJ1-4; TRBD1 matches at 9 bases. CDR1 SGHAT and CDR2 FQNNGV come from the germline V gene. The length of the CDR3 is 17 residues. V shed 1 base, J shed 3 bases, and the junction held 6 bases outside the gene matches. The CDR3 bases are TGTGCCAGCAGCTTAGGCAGGGACAGGGTATCTAATGAAAAACTGTTTGTT. Amino acids: CASSLGRDRVSNEKLFV.

This clone was seen a handful of times. V is TRBV10-3 and J is TRBJ1-2; TRBD1 matches 7 bases. The V gene's germline CDR1 is ENHRY and CDR2 SYGVKD. The CDR3 has 16 amino acids. V trimming: 3 bases; J trimming: 5 bases; junction bases outside the gene matches: 12. CDR3 sequence: CAISDHNRGQKYGYTF. In DNA form, the CDR3 reads TGTGCCATCAGTGATCACAACCGGGGACAGAAGTATGGCTACACCTTC.

This clone was detected a few times. The chain combines TRBV28 with TRBJ2-1; TRBD2 might be the D (5 bases). CDR1 MDHEN and CDR2 SYDVKM come from the germline V gene. There are 12 residues in the CDR3. Trimming cost V 2 bases and J 8 bases, with 7 bases left between them. The CDR3 DNA reads as TGTGCCAGCAGTTTAGAGGGATATGAGCAGTTCTTC. This gives the protein CASSLEGYEQFF.

This clone showed up just a few times. The chain combines TRBV6-4 with TRBJ2-1; weak D call: TRBD2 (5 bases). Germline values: CDR1 MRHNA, CDR2 SNTAGT. Trimming took off 4 bases at V and 1 base at J, with 5 bases between the two ends. This CDR3 is built from 13 residues. In nucleotides, the CDR3 is TGTGCCAGCAGTGCGGGATCCTACAATGAGCAGTTCTTC. It is translated as CASSAGSYNEQFF.

The chain has TRBV28 and TRBJ2-1, with D perhaps matching TRBD2 (5 bases). The CDR3 totals 14 residues. Germline V CDR1 and CDR2: MDHEN, SYDVKM. Trimming left V 2 bases short and J 9 bases short, with 14 bases between. The DNA of the CDR3 is TGTGCCAGCAGTTTACCAGCGGCGCGCACTGAGCAGTTCTTC. Translating gives CASSLPAARTEQFF.

This chain uses TRBV19 with TRBJ1-4; D is perhaps TRBD1 (5 bases). Looked up from germline, CDR1 is LNHDA and CDR2 is SQIVND (reference sequence). V gave up 3 bases and J gave up 11 bases, with 13 bases separating them. This CDR3 contains 13 residues. CDR3 sequence reads: CASSIQQGGKLFF. The CDR3 coding sequence is TGTGCCAGTAGTATCCAGCAGGGAGGGAAACTGTTTTTT.

The chain links TRBV7-9 to TRBJ2-3, with 9 nucleotides matching TRBD1. CDR1 SEHNR and CDR2 FQNEAQ come from the germline V gene (reference sequence). After removal of 5 bases from V and 3 bases from J, the junction contained 12 bases not matched to a gene. This CDR3 has 17 residues. CDR3 residues: CASSTSPQGAETDTQYF. In nucleotides, the CDR3 is TGTGCCAGCAGCACTAGCCCACAGGGGGCTGAGACAGATACGCAGTATTTT.

The J gene is TRBJ2-1, the V gene TRBV7-6, with 8 bases lining up with TRBD2. This CDR3 is 18 amino acids long. V lost 1 base, J lost 0 bases, and 8 bases stayed unmatched. CDR1 and CDR2 (germline): SGHVS, FNYEAQ. The CDR3 is CASSLGSAGGISYNEQFF. For the CDR3, the DNA is TGTGCCAGCAGCTTAGGATCCGCGGGGGGCATCTCCTACAATGAGCAGTTCTTC.

The sample holds one count of this clone. The chain carries TRBV19 and TRBJ2-1; TRBD2 matches at 9 bases. J lost 2 bases, V lost 5 bases, and 7 bases had no gene match. CDR1 is LNHDA, CDR2 SQIVND, per germline (reference sequence). The CDR3 length is 16 residues. The CDR3 DNA is TGTGCCAGTAGTCCCGACCCTAGCGGGGCCTACAATGAGCAGTTCTTC. It specifies CASSPDPSGAYNEQFF.